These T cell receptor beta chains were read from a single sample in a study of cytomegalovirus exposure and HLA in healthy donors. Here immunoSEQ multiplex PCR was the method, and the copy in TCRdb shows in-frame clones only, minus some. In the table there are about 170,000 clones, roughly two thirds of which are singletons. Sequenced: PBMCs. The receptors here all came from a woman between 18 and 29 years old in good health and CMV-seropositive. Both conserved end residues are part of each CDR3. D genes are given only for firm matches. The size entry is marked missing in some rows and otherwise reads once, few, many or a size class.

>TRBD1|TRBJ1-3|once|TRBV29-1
TGCAGCGCTACAACAGGGGGCGCGGAAGGAAACACCATATATTTT
CSATTGGAEGNTIYF
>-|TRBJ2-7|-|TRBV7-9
TGTGCCAGCAGCTTAGTGCAGGGTACTTCCTACGAGCAGTACTTC
CASSLVQGTSYEQYF
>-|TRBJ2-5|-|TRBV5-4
TGTGCCAGCAGCTTGGCTAGCGAAAAAGAGACCCAGTACTTC
CASSLASEKETQYF
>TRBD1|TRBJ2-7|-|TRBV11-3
TGTGCCAGCAGCCCGGGGACAGCCGACGAGCAGTACTTC
CASSPGTADEQYF
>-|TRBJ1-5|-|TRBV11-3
TGTGCCAGCAGCTTAGAGTGGGGCAGGGTGGAATCAAATAGCAATCAGCCCCAGCATTTT
CASSLEWGRVESNSNQPQHF
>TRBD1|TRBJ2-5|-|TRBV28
TGTGCCAGCAGCTTGAAAGGGGGCTCGGAGACCCAGTACTTC
CASSLKGGSETQYF
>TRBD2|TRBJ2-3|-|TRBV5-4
TGTGCCAGCAGCTTGTATTTTCGGCGGCGGGAGGTTGGAGATACGCAGTATTTT
CASSLYFRRREVGDTQYF
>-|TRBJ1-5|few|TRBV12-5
TGTGCTAGTGGTTTGAATACAGATAATCAGCCCCAGCATTTT
CASGLNTDNQPQHF
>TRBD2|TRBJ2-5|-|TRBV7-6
TGTGCCAGCAGCTCGCCATACCTAGCGGGGGAAGAGACCCAGTACTTC
CASSSPYLAGEETQYF
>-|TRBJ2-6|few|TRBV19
TGTGCCAGCTTTTCTAACTCTGGGGCCAACGTCCTGACTTTC
CASFSNSGANVLTF
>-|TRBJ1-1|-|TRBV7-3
TGTGCCAGCAGCTTAACGGGGGGAGGTGAAGCTTTCTTT
CASSLTGGGEAFF
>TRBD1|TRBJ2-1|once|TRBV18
TGTGCCAGCTCACCAGGGCAGGGGGCGTTAAATGAGCAGTTCTTC
CASSPGQGALNEQFF
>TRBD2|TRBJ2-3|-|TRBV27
TGTGCCAGCAGTTTATCTCTGAGCGGGGGGCTAAGCACAGATACGCAGTATTTT
CASSLSLSGGLSTDTQYF
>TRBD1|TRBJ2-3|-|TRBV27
TGTGCCAGCAGCGACCGGGACAGGGGAGGCACAGATACGCAGTATTTT
CASSDRDRGGTDTQYF
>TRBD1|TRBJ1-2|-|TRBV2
TGTGCCAGCAGTGAGACGGGACAGGGATTCGATGGCTACACCTTC
CASSETGQGFDGYTF
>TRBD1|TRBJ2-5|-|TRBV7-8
TGTGCCAGCAGCTCGCCGGGACAGGGGTTTGAGGAGACCCAGTACTTC
CASSSPGQGFEETQYF
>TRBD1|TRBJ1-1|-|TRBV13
TGTGCCAGCAGCTTAAGGCGGACAGGGGGCATTATGAACACTGAAGCTTTCTTT
CASSLRRTGGIMNTEAFF
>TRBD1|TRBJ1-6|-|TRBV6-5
TGTGCCAGCACCGACAGGGTATCTTCACCCCTCCACTTT
CASTDRVSSPLHF
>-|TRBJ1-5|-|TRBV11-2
TGTGCCAGCAGCTTAGCCAGGGATCAGCCCCAGCATTTT
CASSLARDQPQHF
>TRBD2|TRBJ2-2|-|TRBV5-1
TGCGCCAGCAGCCCGAGACTAGCGGGGGGAAACACCGGGGAGCTGTTTTTT
CASSPRLAGGNTGELFF
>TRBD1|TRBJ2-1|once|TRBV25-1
TGTGCCAGCAGTGTGGGGACAGGGGTAGAGCAGTTCTTC
CASSVGTGVEQFF
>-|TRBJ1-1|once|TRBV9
TGTGCCAGCAGCGAACAGGGAGATAAAGCTTTCTTT
CASSEQGDKAFF
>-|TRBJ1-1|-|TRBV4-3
TGCGCCAGCAGCCAAGACAGGGAAATGGAAGCTTTCTTT
CASSQDREMEAFF
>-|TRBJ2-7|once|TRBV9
TGTGCCAGCAGCCCATGGGACGGGAGCTCCTACGAGCAGTACTTC
CASSPWDGSSYEQYF
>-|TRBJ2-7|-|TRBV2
TGTGCCAGCATCGAAGGGGGGGTCGAGCAGTACTTC
CASIEGGVEQYF
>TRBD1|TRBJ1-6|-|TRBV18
TGTGCCAGCTCACCTGTCGGGACAGCCTATAATTCACCCCTCCACTTT
CASSPVGTAYNSPLHF
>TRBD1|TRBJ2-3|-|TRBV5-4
TGTGCCAGCAGCGTACAGGGGGCAGATACGCAGTATTTT
CASSVQGADTQYF
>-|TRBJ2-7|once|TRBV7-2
TGTGCCAGCAGCTTAGGTGTACGGTACGAGCAGTACTTC
CASSLGVRYEQYF